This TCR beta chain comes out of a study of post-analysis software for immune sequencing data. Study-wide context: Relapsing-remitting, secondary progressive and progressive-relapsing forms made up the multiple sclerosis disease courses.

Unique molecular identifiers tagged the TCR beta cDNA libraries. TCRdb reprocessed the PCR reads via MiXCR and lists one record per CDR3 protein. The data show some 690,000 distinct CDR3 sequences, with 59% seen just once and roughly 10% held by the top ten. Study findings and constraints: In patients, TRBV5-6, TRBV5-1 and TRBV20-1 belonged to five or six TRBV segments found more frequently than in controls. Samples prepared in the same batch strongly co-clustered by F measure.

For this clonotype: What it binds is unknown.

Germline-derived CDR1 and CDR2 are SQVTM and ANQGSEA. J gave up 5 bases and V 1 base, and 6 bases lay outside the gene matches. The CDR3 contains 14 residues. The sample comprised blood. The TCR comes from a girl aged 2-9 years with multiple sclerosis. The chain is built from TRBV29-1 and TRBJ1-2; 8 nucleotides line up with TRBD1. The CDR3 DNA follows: TGCAGCGTTGAAGGTCCGGGACAGGTGTATGGCTACACCTTC. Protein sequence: CSVEGPGQVYGYTF.